This TCR beta chain was obtained from a study of cytomegalovirus exposure and HLA in healthy donors. Study results and caveats: Among the most significant clusters, several appeared linked to common viral pathogens in a later analysis. Cytomegalovirus-associated TCR beta chains were listed, numbering under 200.

Turning to this clone: Its antigen is still unknown.

The PCR ran on 60 Vbeta and 13 Jbeta primers. Methods used by the authors: As a later analysis found, there were approximately 80 million unique TCR beta chains, of which some 10 million were shared. Clones were read by immunoSEQ multiplex PCR, and TCRdb kept only the in-frame ones, dropping some. The V and J calls and clone size were taken over from that table, and D and trimming were inferred from the DNA. The sample contains 72,000 or so clones, 70% to 80% of which appear only once. After removal of 2 bases from V and 6 bases from J, the junction contained 9 bases not matched to a gene. CDR1 and CDR2 from the germline V gene are SQVTM and ANQGSEA. The CDR3 is made up of 15 amino acids.

The TCR was taken from a man between 18 and 35 years old in good health and CMV-seropositive. The material sequenced was PBMCs. This rearrangement joins TRBV29-1 to TRBJ2-4; TRBD1 matches at 8 bases. CDR3 protein: CSVELARGPGNIQYF. For the CDR3, the DNA is TGCAGCGTTGAATTGGCCAGGGGGCCTGGAAACATTCAGTACTTC.